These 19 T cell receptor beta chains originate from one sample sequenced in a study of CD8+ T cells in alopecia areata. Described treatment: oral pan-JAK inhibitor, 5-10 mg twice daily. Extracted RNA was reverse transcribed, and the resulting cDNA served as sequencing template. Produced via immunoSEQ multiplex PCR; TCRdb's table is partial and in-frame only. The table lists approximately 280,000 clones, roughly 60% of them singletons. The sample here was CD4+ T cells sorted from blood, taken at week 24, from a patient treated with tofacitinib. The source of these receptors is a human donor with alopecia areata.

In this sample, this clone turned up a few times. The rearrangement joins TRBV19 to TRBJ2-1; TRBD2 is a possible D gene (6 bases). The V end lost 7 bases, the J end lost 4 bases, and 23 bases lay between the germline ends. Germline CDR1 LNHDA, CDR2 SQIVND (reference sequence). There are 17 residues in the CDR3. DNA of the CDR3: TGTGCCAGTACCCCGCGGAGGGCAGGCATTTCGTACAATGAGCAGTTCTTC. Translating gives CASTPRRAGISYNEQFF.

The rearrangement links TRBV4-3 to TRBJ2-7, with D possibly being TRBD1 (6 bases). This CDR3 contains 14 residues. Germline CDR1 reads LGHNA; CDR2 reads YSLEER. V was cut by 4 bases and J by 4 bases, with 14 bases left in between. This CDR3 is CASSRRDIGYEQYF. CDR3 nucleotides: TGCGCCAGCAGCCGTCGGGACATTGGGTACGAGCAGTACTTC.

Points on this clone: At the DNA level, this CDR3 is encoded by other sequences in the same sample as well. CDR3 protein: CASSPPGGYEQYF. The CDR3 DNA follows: TGTGCCAGCTCACCGCCAGGGGGCTACGAGCAGTACTTC. The chain links TRBV18 to TRBJ2-7, with TRBD1 identical over 7 bases. Unmatched junction bases numbered 2, after V lost 3 bases and J lost 3 bases. Germline V CDR1 and CDR2: KGHSH, LQKENI. The CDR3 is 13 residues long.

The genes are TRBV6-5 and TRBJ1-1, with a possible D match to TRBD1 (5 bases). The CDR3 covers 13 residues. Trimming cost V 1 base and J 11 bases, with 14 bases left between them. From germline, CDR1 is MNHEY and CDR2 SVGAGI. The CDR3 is CASSYFGRDRAFF. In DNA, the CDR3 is TGTGCCAGCAGTTACTTCGGCAGGGATCGGGCTTTCTTT.

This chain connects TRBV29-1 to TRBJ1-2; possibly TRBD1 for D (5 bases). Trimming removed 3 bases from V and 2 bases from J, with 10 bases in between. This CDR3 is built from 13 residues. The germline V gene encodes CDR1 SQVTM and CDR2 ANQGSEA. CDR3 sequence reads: CSVDRVANYGYTF. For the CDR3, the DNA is TGCAGCGTTGACAGGGTAGCCAACTATGGCTACACCTTC.

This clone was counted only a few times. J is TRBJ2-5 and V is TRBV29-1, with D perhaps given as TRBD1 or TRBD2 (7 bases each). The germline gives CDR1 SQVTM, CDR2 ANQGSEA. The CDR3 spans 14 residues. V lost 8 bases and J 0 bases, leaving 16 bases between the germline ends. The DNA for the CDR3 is TGCAGCTCCGCCAGGGGGGGGGACCAAGAGACCCAGTACTTC. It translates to CSSARGGDQETQYF.

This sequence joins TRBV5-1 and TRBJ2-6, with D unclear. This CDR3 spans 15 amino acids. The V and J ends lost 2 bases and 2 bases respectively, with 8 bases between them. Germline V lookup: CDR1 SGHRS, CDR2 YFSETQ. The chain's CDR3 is CASSLQSPGANVLTF. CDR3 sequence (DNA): TGCGCCAGCAGCTTACAGAGCCCTGGGGCCAACGTCCTGACTTTC.

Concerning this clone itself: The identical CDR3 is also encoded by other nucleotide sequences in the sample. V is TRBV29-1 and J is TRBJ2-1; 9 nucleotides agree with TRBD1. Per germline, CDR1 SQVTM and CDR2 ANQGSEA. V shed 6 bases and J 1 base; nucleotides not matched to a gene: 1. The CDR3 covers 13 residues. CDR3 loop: CSVDRGSYNEQFF. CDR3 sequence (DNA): TGCAGCGTCGACAGGGGGTCCTACAATGAGCAGTTCTTC.

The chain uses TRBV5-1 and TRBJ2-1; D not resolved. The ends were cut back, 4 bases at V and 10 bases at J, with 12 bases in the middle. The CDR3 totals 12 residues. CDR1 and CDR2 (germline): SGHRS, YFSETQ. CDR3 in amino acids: CASSPAEGEQFF. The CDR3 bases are TGCGCCAGCAGCCCCGCTGAAGGCGAGCAGTTCTTC.

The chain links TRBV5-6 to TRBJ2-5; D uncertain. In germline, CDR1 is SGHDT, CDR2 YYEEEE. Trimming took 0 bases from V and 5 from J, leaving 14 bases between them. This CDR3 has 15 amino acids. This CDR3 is CASSLGPPGKETQYF. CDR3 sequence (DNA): TGTGCCAGCAGCTTGGGACCCCCTGGGAAGGAGACCCAGTACTTC.

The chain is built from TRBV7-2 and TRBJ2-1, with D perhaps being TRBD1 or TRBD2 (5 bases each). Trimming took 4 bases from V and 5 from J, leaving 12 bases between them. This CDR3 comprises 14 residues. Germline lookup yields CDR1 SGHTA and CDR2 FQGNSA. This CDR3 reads CASSSGRQHNEQFF. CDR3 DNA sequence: TGTGCCAGCAGCTCGGGACGTCAGCACAATGAGCAGTTCTTC.

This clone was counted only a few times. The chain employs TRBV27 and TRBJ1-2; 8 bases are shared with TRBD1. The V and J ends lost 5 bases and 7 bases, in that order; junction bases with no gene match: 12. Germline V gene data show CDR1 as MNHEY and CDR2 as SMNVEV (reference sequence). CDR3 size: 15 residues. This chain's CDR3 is CASSTRQGTSSGYTF. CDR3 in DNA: TGTGCCAGCAGTACCAGACAGGGGACAAGTAGTGGCTACACCTTC.

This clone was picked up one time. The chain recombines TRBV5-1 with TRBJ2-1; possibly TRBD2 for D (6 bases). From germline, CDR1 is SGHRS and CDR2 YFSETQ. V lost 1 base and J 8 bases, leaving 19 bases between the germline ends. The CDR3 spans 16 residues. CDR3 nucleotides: TGCGCCAGCAGCTTGAACCCCGGGGGTGCTGGCGATGAGCAGTTCTTC. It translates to CASSLNPGGAGDEQFF.

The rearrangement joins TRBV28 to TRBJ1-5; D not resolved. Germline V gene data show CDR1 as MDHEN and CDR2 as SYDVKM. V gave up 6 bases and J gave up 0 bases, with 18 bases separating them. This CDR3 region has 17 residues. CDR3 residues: CASSTFGPRGSNQPQHF. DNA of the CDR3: TGTGCCAGCAGCACCTTCGGGCCTCGGGGTAGCAATCAGCCCCAGCATTTT.

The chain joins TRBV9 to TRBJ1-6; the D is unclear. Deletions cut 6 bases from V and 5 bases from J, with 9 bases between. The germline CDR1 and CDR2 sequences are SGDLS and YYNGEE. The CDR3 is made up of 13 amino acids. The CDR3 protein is CASTVRDNSPLHF. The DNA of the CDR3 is TGTGCCAGCACGGTAAGGGATAATTCACCCCTCCACTTT. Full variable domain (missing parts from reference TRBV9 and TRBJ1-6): DSGVTQTPKHLITATGQRVTLRCSPRSGDLSVYWYQQSLDQGLQFLIQYYNGEERAKGNILERFSAQQFPDLHSELNLSSLELGDSALYFCASTVRDNSPLHFGNGTRLTVT.

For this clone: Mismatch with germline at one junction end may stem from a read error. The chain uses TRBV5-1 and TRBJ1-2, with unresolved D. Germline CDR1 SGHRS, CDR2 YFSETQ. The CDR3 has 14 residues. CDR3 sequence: CANSLTALGRGYTF. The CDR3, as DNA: TGCGCCAACAGCTTGACCGCCCTTGGACGAGGCTACACCTTC.

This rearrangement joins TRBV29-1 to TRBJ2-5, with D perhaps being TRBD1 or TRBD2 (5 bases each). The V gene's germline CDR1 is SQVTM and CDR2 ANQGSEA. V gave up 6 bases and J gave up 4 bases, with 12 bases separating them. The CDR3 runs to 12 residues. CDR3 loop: CSVSGGIETQYF. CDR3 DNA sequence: TGCAGCGTCTCTGGGGGTATAGAGACCCAGTACTTC.

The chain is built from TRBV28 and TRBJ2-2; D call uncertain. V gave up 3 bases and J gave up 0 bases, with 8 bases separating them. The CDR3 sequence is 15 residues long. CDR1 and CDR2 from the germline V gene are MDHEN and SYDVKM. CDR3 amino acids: CASSLPSANTGELFF. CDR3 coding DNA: TGTGCCAGCAGTTTGCCCAGCGCGAACACCGGGGAGCTGTTTTTT.

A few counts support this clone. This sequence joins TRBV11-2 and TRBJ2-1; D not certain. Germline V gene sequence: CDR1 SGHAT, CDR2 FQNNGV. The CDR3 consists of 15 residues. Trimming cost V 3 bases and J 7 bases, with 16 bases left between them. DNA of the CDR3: TGTGCCAGCAGCTTTGTGGCCAGCCGAGGAAATGAGCAGTTCTTC. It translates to CASSFVASRGNEQFF. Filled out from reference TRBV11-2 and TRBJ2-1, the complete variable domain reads EAGVAQSPRYKIIEKRQSVAFWCNPISGHATLYWYQQILGQGPKLLIQFQNNGVVDDSQLPKDRFSAERLKGVDSTLKIQPAKLEDSAVYLCASSFVASRGNEQFFGPGTRLTVL.